This TCR beta chain appears in the sequencing data of a study of cytotoxic CD8 clonotypes in ibrutinib-treated CLL. Study-wide results and caveats: Baseline clonality, above age-matched healthy donor levels, tracked circulating CD8+ T-cell counts.

Measured with immunoSEQ multiplex PCR; TCRdb has only the in-frame clones, and not every one. The sample records about 30,000 clones, around 60% being singletons. In regard to this clone: The antigen is unknown.

CDR1 MNHEY and CDR2 SMNVEV come from the germline V gene (reference sequence). This CDR3 spans 18 amino acids. V was cut by 1 base and J by 0 bases, with 13 bases left in between. Sequenced material: PBMCs, taken before ibrutinib treatment. This receptor was identified in a human donor with chronic lymphocytic leukemia. V gene TRBV27 combines with J gene TRBJ1-6; D not certain. CDR3 residues: CASSLLGGGSSYNSPLHF. In DNA, the CDR3 is TGTGCCAGCAGTTTATTGGGTGGAGGGAGCTCCTATAATTCACCCCTCCACTTT.